The 29 T cell receptor beta chains presented below share a single source sample, sequenced in a study of monozygotic twins with inflammatory bowel disease. TCRdb re-called the 5' RACE reads and catalogs CDR3 proteins one per entry, DNA excluded. Its table records a few hundred thousand distinct CDR3 sequences. The sample comprised blood. The source of these receptors is a human donor with ulcerative colitis or Crohn's disease, or a healthy co-twin of an affected twin (not recorded which).

The V and J genes are TRBV20-1 and TRBJ1-6; TCRdb picks TRBD1, but there is no DNA to check that call. The CDR3 is 18 residues long. Per the germline V gene, CDR1 is DFQATT and CDR2 is SNEGSKA (reference sequence). The CDR3 sequence is CSARDPLTGRFYNSPLHF.

The chain recombines TRBV11-2 with TRBJ1-1; TCRdb calls TRBD1, which cannot be checked without DNA. This CDR3 comprises 13 residues. Per the germline V gene, CDR1 is SGHAT and CDR2 is FQNNGV. The chain's CDR3 is CASSLGGAREAFF.

V is TRBV14 and J is TRBJ2-7; TCRdb designates TRBD2, a call that cannot be tested without DNA. The CDR3 runs to 16 residues. The germline V gene has CDR1 SGHDN and CDR2 FVKESK. CDR3 amino acids: CASSRLAGRSSYEQYF. Full variable domain (remainder filled in from reference TRBV14 and TRBJ2-7): EAGVTQFPSHSVIEKGQTVTLRCDPISGHDNLYWYRRVMGKEIKFLLHFVKESKQDESGMPNNRFLAERTGGTYSTLKVQPAELEDSGVYFCASSRLAGRSSYEQYFGPGTRLTVT.

This sequence joins TRBV7-2 and TRBJ2-7; TCRdb picks TRBD1, but there is no DNA to check that call. This CDR3 is built from 14 residues. CDR1 SGHTA and CDR2 FQGNSA come from the germline V gene. The CDR3: CASSPSQGIYEQYF.

The chain combines TRBV3-1 with TRBJ2-2; TCRdb selects TRBD2, and the lack of DNA leaves this call unchecked. The CDR3 has 13 amino acids. The germline CDR1 and CDR2 sequences are LGHDT and YNNKEL (reference sequence). The CDR3 region is CASSQGGLGELFF.

This chain links TRBV5-1 with TRBJ2-1; TCRdb's D call, TRBD1, is unchecked because there is no DNA. Germline loops: CDR1 SGHRS, CDR2 YFSETQ. The CDR3 is 13 residues long. This CDR3 is CASRDRVNNEQFF.

The rearrangement joins TRBV6-1 to TRBJ2-7. Germline V gene sequence: CDR1 MNHNS, CDR2 SASEGT. This CDR3 comprises 13 residues. CDR3 in amino acids: CASSGIGIYEQYF.

This rearrangement joins TRBV11-2 to TRBJ2-3; the D call of TRBD1 rests on TCRdb alone, since no DNA is present to check it. Germline V gene lookup returns CDR1 SGHAT and CDR2 FQNNGV. The CDR3 totals 16 residues. CDR3 residues: CASSTRTGSGTDTQYF.

The chain recombines TRBV7-6 with TRBJ2-1; TCRdb's D gene call, TRBD2, goes unchecked for lack of DNA. CDR1 and CDR2 from the germline V gene are SGHVS and FNYEAQ. The CDR3 is 17 residues long. CDR3: CASSLGPRVAGYNEQFF.

Here the CDR3 reads CASSRPGQGPQGAFF. The chain joins TRBV5-1 to TRBJ1-1; TCRdb's assignment of TRBD1 cannot be checked, as there is no DNA. CDR1 and CDR2 (germline): SGHRS, YFSETQ. The CDR3 has 15 residues.

The V call is TRBV29-1, the J call TRBJ1-2. The CDR3 loop spans 16 amino acids. Germline CDR1 reads SQVTM; CDR2 reads ANQGSEA. CDR3 sequence: CSVEDDSPRGSYGYTF.

The rearrangement joins TRBV7-3 to TRBJ2-4; lacking DNA, the TRBD1 call made by TCRdb goes unchecked. From germline, CDR1 is SGHTA and CDR2 FQGTGA. The CDR3 runs 17 residues. This CDR3 is CASSPGGLTSAENIQYF.

The J gene is TRBJ2-7, the V gene TRBV5-1; with no DNA, the TCRdb D assignment of TRBD1 cannot be verified. Germline loops: CDR1 SGHRS, CDR2 YFSETQ. The CDR3 sequence is 14 residues long. The CDR3 loop reads CASSTMTGSYEQYF. Full variable domain (missing parts from reference TRBV5-1 and TRBJ2-7): KAGVTQTPRYLIKTRGQQVTLSCSPISGHRSVSWYQQTPGQGLQFLFEYFSETQRNKGNFPGRFSGRQFSNSRSEMNVSTLELGDSALYLCASSTMTGSYEQYFGPGTRLTVT.

The rearrangement uses TRBV10-3 and TRBJ1-2; the TCRdb D gene call, TRBD1, has no DNA to confirm it. Germline V lookup: CDR1 ENHRY, CDR2 SYGVKD. The CDR3 length is 15 residues. The CDR3 is CAISKKGMENYGYAF.

V and J are TRBV20-1 and TRBJ2-7; TCRdb's assignment of TRBD1 cannot be checked, as there is no DNA. Germline V gene lookup returns CDR1 DFQATT and CDR2 SNEGSKA (reference sequence). CDR3 size: 16 residues. This chain's CDR3 is CSAIQLGTGETYEQYF.

The chain combines TRBV4-1 with TRBJ1-3; TCRdb gives TRBD1 as the D gene, but with no DNA this cannot be confirmed. The CDR3 spans 16 residues. CDR1 is MGHRA and CDR2 is YSYEKL in the germline V gene. CDR3 region: CASSQARQGVGNTIYF.

The chain has TRBV7-9 and TRBJ2-2; the D call from TCRdb, TRBD1, cannot be confirmed without DNA. CDR1 and CDR2 (germline): SEHNR, FQNEAQ (reference sequence). This CDR3 spans 15 amino acids. CDR3 protein: CASSLTGTNTGELFF.

The rearrangement joins TRBV5-1 to TRBJ2-1; the D gene TCRdb calls, TRBD1, cannot be checked with no DNA. This CDR3 region has 14 residues. CDR1 and CDR2 (germline): SGHRS, YFSETQ. This CDR3 reads CASSLVGGGNEQFF.

The chain carries TRBV30 and TRBJ1-1; there is no DNA to check the TCRdb D call of TRBD1. The CDR3 loop spans 14 amino acids. CDR1 and CDR2 from the germline V gene are GTSNPN and SVGIG (reference sequence). The CDR3 protein is CAFYSRVRGTEAFF.

This chain uses TRBV5-1 with TRBJ1-1. The CDR3 totals 13 residues. Germline loops: CDR1 SGHRS, CDR2 YFSETQ. The chain's CDR3 is CASSLPGKDEAFF.

This chain joins TRBV6-1 and TRBJ2-7; TCRdb's D gene call, TRBD1, goes unchecked for lack of DNA. The CDR3 spans 14 residues. Germline V gene sequence: CDR1 MNHNS, CDR2 SASEGT. This CDR3 is CASSETGQGYEQYF.

The chain recombines TRBV6-1 with TRBJ2-5; the D gene TCRdb calls, TRBD2, cannot be checked with no DNA. Germline-derived CDR1 and CDR2 are MNHNS and SASEGT. CDR3 size: 15 residues. This chain's CDR3 is CASSTGLAVGETQYF.

The chain recombines TRBV7-2 with TRBJ2-1; TCRdb's D gene call, TRBD1, goes unchecked for lack of DNA. The CDR3 length is 16 residues. CDR1 SGHTA and CDR2 FQGNSA come from the germline V gene. CDR3 in amino acids: CASSLVGATPYNEQFF.

CDR3 in amino acids: CASSPRPGGTYNEQFF. The chain is built from TRBV4-3 and TRBJ2-1; TCRdb gives TRBD1 as the D gene, but with no DNA this cannot be confirmed. From germline, CDR1 is LGHNA and CDR2 YSLEER. This CDR3 has 16 amino acids.

J is TRBJ2-5 and V is TRBV7-7; TCRdb's D call of TRBD2 is untestable without DNA. Germline V CDR1 and CDR2: SSHAT, FNYEAQ (reference sequence). This CDR3 is built from 15 residues. The CDR3 loop reads CASSFSGETQETQYF.

The chain combines TRBV11-2 with TRBJ2-1; TCRdb names TRBD2, which stays unverified in the absence of DNA. Germline values: CDR1 SGHAT, CDR2 FQNNGV. The CDR3 consists of 13 residues. CDR3 in amino acids: CASSRSREYEQFF.

The chain has TRBV15 and TRBJ1-5; without DNA, the TCRdb call of TRBD1 cannot be checked. CDR1 and CDR2 (germline): LNHNV, YYDKDF (reference sequence). There are 16 residues in the CDR3. This chain's CDR3 is CATSRTGGNRNQPQHF.

The J gene is TRBJ2-7, the V gene TRBV12-3 or TRBV12-4; TCRdb selects TRBD1, and the lack of DNA leaves this call unchecked. The CDR3 length is 14 residues. CDR3 residues: CASSQLGGGNEQYF.

The rearrangement links TRBV7-2 to TRBJ2-7; TCRdb's D gene call, TRBD1, goes unchecked for lack of DNA. The CDR3 totals 15 residues. The V gene's germline CDR1 is SGHTA and CDR2 FQGNSA. The CDR3 is CASSLDHGTGNEQYF.